Following are 16 T cell receptor beta chains from one sample sequenced in a study of PD-1 blockade in classical Hodgkin lymphoma. Specified time point: cycle 4 day 1 (C4D1), after around six weeks of nivolumab. The patients all showed relapse after autologous stem cell transplantation, while their brentuximab vedotin exposure varied. CD4+ T cells were purified from thawed PBMCs by magnetic negative selection. Clones were sequenced by immunoSEQ multiplex PCR, and TCRdb holds only the in-frame ones, with some missing. The sample records about 30,000 clones, roughly 80% being singletons. The sample in question was CD4+ T cells from blood, obtained before the fourth cycle of nivolumab. All receptors derive from a human donor with classical Hodgkin lymphoma.

This clone was detected only once. The chain recombines TRBV28 with TRBJ2-7; 11 nucleotides line up with TRBD1. The CDR3 length is 16 residues. In germline, CDR1 is MDHEN, CDR2 SYDVKM. V was clipped by 5 bases and J by 4 bases; unmatched bases: 10. This CDR3 is CASSPYGTGGNYEQYF. The DNA of the CDR3 is TGTGCCAGCAGTCCGTACGGGACAGGGGGTAATTACGAGCAGTACTTC.

This clone has just one count. The chain employs TRBV7-9 and TRBJ1-2; D not certain. Trimming removed 2 bases from V and 4 bases from J, with 14 bases in between. Looked up from germline, CDR1 is SEHNR and CDR2 is FQNEAQ (reference sequence). The CDR3 runs 15 residues. This CDR3 reads CASSLRGRSIYGYTF. Here the CDR3 DNA reads TGTGCCAGCAGCTTAAGAGGGAGATCGATCTATGGCTACACCTTC.

The CDR3 DNA sequence: TGCGCCAGCAGCTTGCGAGGGGACGACACCGGGGAGCTGTTTTTT. Its translation is CASSLRGDDTGELFF. The chain employs TRBV5-1 and TRBJ2-2; D could derive from TRBD1 or TRBD2 (5 bases each). Germline lookup yields CDR1 SGHRS and CDR2 YFSETQ. The V and J ends lost 1 base and 3 bases respectively, with 10 bases between them. This CDR3 spans 15 amino acids.

This chain joins TRBV6-5 and TRBJ1-5, with 7 bases aligning to TRBD1. Germline V CDR1 and CDR2: MNHEY, SVGAGI. V was clipped by 6 bases and J by 2 bases; unmatched bases: 7. CDR3 length: 15 residues. CDR3 amino acids: CASRPGQAGNQPQHF. In DNA, the CDR3 is TGTGCCAGCAGACCCGGACAGGCGGGCAATCAGCCCCAGCATTTT.

The rearrangement uses TRBV7-9 and TRBJ1-6; 8 nucleotides line up with TRBD1. Per the germline V gene, CDR1 is SEHNR and CDR2 is FQNEAQ (reference sequence). This CDR3 region has 17 residues. The V gene end was trimmed by 7 bases and the J gene end by 0 bases; junction bases not matched to a gene: 8. CDR3 DNA: TGTGCCAGCACCTTTAGGACAGGGAGCTCCTATAATTCACCCCTCCACTTT. Translated, it gives CASTFRTGSSYNSPLHF.

The chain combines TRBV5-6 with TRBJ1-4; D call uncertain. CDR3 length: 15 residues. V dropped 2 bases and J dropped 5 bases, with 13 bases sitting between them. Germline lookup yields CDR1 SGHDT and CDR2 YYEEEE. The CDR3 spells CASSLRRPLNEKLFF. CDR3 sequence (DNA): TGTGCCAGCAGCTTACGGCGGCCTTTAAATGAAAAACTGTTTTTT.

This rearrangement joins TRBV30 to TRBJ1-4; 11 bases are shared with TRBD1. V lost 2 bases and J lost 5; bases outside the gene matches: 4. Germline values: CDR1 GTSNPN, CDR2 SVGIG (reference sequence). The CDR3 is 15 amino acids. CDR3 loop: CAWSIGTGGNEKLFF. CDR3 bases: TGTGCCTGGAGTATCGGGACAGGGGGGAATGAAAAACTGTTTTTT.

This chain uses TRBV5-1 with TRBJ2-3; D perhaps matches TRBD1 (5 bases). The CDR3 is 16 residues long. V was clipped by 2 bases and J by 0 bases, with 13 bases between them. Germline assignment: CDR1 SGHRS and CDR2 YFSETQ. The CDR3 spells CASSFRGASSTDTQYF. DNA for the CDR3: TGCGCCAGCAGCTTCCGTGGGGCCTCTAGCACAGATACGCAGTATTTT.

The chain combines TRBV7-8 with TRBJ2-7; the D is unclear. This CDR3 contains 12 residues. The germline V and J ends were trimmed by 5 bases and 4 bases, with 9 bases remaining between them. Germline V gene sequence: CDR1 SGHVS, CDR2 FQNEAQ. The CDR3 protein is CASSAASYEQYF. CDR3 bases: TGTGCCAGCAGCGCGGCTAGTTACGAGCAGTACTTC.

This clone was seen a single time. This chain connects TRBV5-1 to TRBJ2-5; perhaps TRBD1 as D (6 bases). The CDR3 extends over 15 amino acids. V was trimmed by 2 bases and J by 1 base, leaving 12 bases between them. Germline CDR1 is SGHRS and CDR2 is YFSETQ. The CDR3 is CASSLLQGLQETQYF. The CDR3 DNA reads TGCGCCAGCAGCTTACTACAGGGCCTCCAAGAGACCCAGTACTTC.

This clone has more than one count but fewer than ten. The genes are TRBV11-1 and TRBJ1-2; 7 positions match TRBD1. V gave up 6 bases and J gave up 6 bases; unmatched junction bases: 13. There are 15 residues in the CDR3. Germline values: CDR1 SGHAT, CDR2 FQDESV (reference sequence). DNA of the CDR3: TGTGCCAGCAGTAGAGACAGGGTGGCGTCAGATGGCTACACCTTC. Amino acid sequence: CASSRDRVASDGYTF.

The V call is TRBV27, the J call TRBJ2-3, with 7 bases fitting TRBD2. The CDR3 consists of 16 residues. Germline values: CDR1 MNHEY, CDR2 SMNVEV (reference sequence). V lost 3 bases to trimming and J lost 2 bases; unmatched junction nucleotides: 8. CDR3 coding DNA: TGTGCCAGCAGTTTTGGGGTACTAGCGTACACAGATACGCAGTATTTT. Its translation: CASSFGVLAYTDTQYF.

Concerning this clone itself: This specimen includes other DNA sequences encoding the same CDR3. The chain couples TRBV7-9 to TRBJ2-7, with D perhaps matching TRBD2 (6 bases). Between the trimmed V and J ends, which lost 4 bases and 2 bases, there was a span of 12 bases. The CDR3 extends over 14 amino acids. The germline V gene encodes CDR1 SEHNR and CDR2 FQNEAQ (reference sequence). CDR3 nucleotides: TGTGCCAGCAGCTCCTCTGGGGGGACCTACGAGCAGTACTTC. Its protein product is CASSSSGGTYEQYF. The full variable domain, completed using reference TRBV7-9 and TRBJ2-7, is DTGVSQNPRHKITKRGQNVTFRCDPISEHNRLYWYRQTLGQGPEFLTYFQNEAQLEKSRLLSDRFSAERPKGSFSTLEIQRTEQGDSAMYLCASSSSGGTYEQYFGPGTRLTVT.

The chain joins TRBV6-1 to TRBJ1-4; D gene ambiguous. Trimming took 2 bases from V and 6 from J, leaving 10 bases between them. The CDR3 spans 14 residues. From germline, CDR1 is MNHNS and CDR2 SASEGT. The CDR3 coding sequence is TGTGCCAGCAGTGAAAGGTCACGATATGAAAAACTGTTTTTT. The encoded protein is CASSERSRYEKLFF.

This clone was found once. This sequence joins TRBV5-1 and TRBJ2-3; D not resolved. Between the trimmed V and J ends, which lost 7 bases and 1 base, there was a span of 22 bases. The germline gives CDR1 SGHRS, CDR2 YFSETQ. The CDR3 extends over 17 amino acids. The CDR3 loop is CASHKHEPRYGTDTQYF. CDR3 sequence (DNA): TGCGCCAGCCATAAACATGAACCCAGATACGGCACAGATACGCAGTATTTT.

V is TRBV5-1 and J is TRBJ1-1; the D gene is possibly TRBD1 (6 bases). The V gene's germline CDR1 is SGHRS and CDR2 YFSETQ. The CDR3 sequence is 15 residues long. Trimming removed 4 bases at V and 4 bases at J, with 17 bases between. DNA of the CDR3: TGCGCCAGCAGCCGTTTAGGGACAAGAGGCACTGAAGCTTTCTTT. Translated: CASSRLGTRGTEAFF.